A selection of T cell receptor beta chains follows, all from one sample in a study of T cell clones after liver transplantation. This table comes from immunoSEQ multiplex PCR, and its TCRdb copy is limited to in-frame clones, with some not included. The data hold roughly 120,000 clones, with less than 95% observed a single time. The sample here was CD4+ T cells from blood, taken 12 months after liver transplant. The receptors were gathered from a human patient who received a liver transplant. Some T cells may have originated in the graft donor. Both conserved end residues are part of each CDR3. The D gene is left open where the match is weak.

j_gene | d_gene | v_gene | CDR3aa | CDR3nt
TRBJ2-1 | TRBD2 | TRBV7-9 | CASSLLAFGDNEQFF | TGTGCCAGCAGCCTACTAGCGTTCGGTGACAATGAGCAGTTCTTC
TRBJ2-5 | . | TRBV11-3 | CASSPDTMSQYF | TGTGCCAGCAGCCCGGACACGATGTCCCAGTACTTC
TRBJ2-1 | . | TRBV5-8 | CASSPSAGHEQFF | TGTGCCAGCAGCCCCTCGGCCGGGCATGAGCAGTTCTTC
TRBJ2-1 | . | TRBV29-1 | CSVDEGPQHNEQFF | TGCAGCGTTGACGAAGGGCCCCAACACAATGAGCAGTTCTTC
TRBJ2-5 | . | TRBV5-1 | CASSSGTPPETQYF | TGCGCCAGCAGCTCCGGGACTCCACCCGAGACCCAGTACTTC
TRBJ2-1 | . | TRBV25-1 | CASSGWSGVSNEQFF | TGTGCCAGCAGTGGGTGGTCGGGAGTGAGTAATGAGCAGTTCTTC
TRBJ2-5 | . | TRBV5-1 | CASRSQGLGETQYF | TGCGCCAGCAGAAGCCAGGGGCTAGGGGAGACCCAGTACTTC
TRBJ2-2 | TRBD1 | TRBV7-2 | CASSPWDRNTGELFF | TGTGCCAGCAGCCCCTGGGACAGGAACACCGGGGAGCTGTTTTTT
TRBJ2-5 | TRBD1 | TRBV19 | CASSIMDRGQETQYF | TGTGCCAGTAGTATAATGGACAGGGGCCAAGAGACCCAGTACTTC
TRBJ2-2 | . | TRBV4-2 | CASSQAAQGGGGELFF | TGTGCCAGCAGCCAGGCCGCACAGGGAGGGGGCGGGGAGCTGTTTTTT